These T cell receptor beta chains were read from a single sample in a study of blood T cell repertoires in COVID-19. Measured with immunoSEQ multiplex PCR; TCRdb has only the in-frame clones, and not every one. The table shows over 300,000 clones, with about 90% occurring only once. What was sequenced was PBMCs or T cells enriched from blood (not recorded which). These receptors were obtained from a woman aged 25-40 years who had recovered from COVID-19. Both conserved end residues are part of each CDR3. The D gene is left open where the match is weak. Part of the rows lack a size; the others show once, few, many or a class for expanded clones.

d_call j_call clone_size v_call cdr3_nt cdr3_aa
- TRBJ2-2 - TRBV4-2 TGTGCCAGCAGCCAACCCCAGGGCGCCAACACCGGGGAGCTGTTTTTT CASSQPQGANTGELFF
- TRBJ1-4 few TRBV7-3 TGTGCCAGCAGCCCAGGACAGACATCTAATGAAAAACTGTTTTTT CASSPGQTSNEKLFF
- TRBJ1-2 - TRBV18 TGTGCCAGCTCACCCGGAGGCCGTCCGAATGGCTACACCTTC CASSPGGRPNGYTF
TRBD1 TRBJ1-5 - TRBV6-5 TGTGCCACCGGGACAGGGACTGGGGAGCCCCAGCATTTT CATGTGTGEPQHF
TRBD1 TRBJ1-2 - TRBV19 TGTGCCAGTAGTTCGACAGGGGACTATGGCTACACCTTC CASSSTGDYGYTF
TRBD1 TRBJ1-2 - TRBV4-2 TGTGCCAGCAGCCAAGATGCGGGACAGGGGAATGGCTACACCTTC CASSQDAGQGNGYTF
TRBD1 TRBJ1-1 - TRBV4-3 TGCGCCAGCAGCCAAGATCACGGACAGGGGGAAGCCACTGAAGCTTTCTTT CASSQDHGQGEATEAFF
- TRBJ1-2 once TRBV19 TGTGCCAGTAGTCTAATTGGGGGGGCTAACTATGGCTACACCTTC CASSLIGGANYGYTF
TRBD2 TRBJ2-1 - TRBV10-2 TGCGCCAGCAGTGATGGGCGGGGGGGCTATGAGCAGTTCTTC CASSDGRGGYEQFF
- TRBJ2-4 - TRBV6-5 TGTGCCAGCAGTCTCAACCGGGAGCTCGGAAACATTCAGTACTTC CASSLNRELGNIQYF
- TRBJ2-2 - TRBV9 TGTGCCAGCAGCGTGGAGGGTCCATATGAGAACACCGGGGAGCTGTTTTTT CASSVEGPYENTGELFF
TRBD2 TRBJ2-6 - TRBV5-6 TGTGCCAGCACCCGGGAGGCCTCTGGGGCCAACGTCCTGACTTTC CASTREASGANVLTF
- TRBJ1-6 - TRBV5-1 TGCGCCAGCAGCTTGAGTGGCCCGAGGAATTCACCCCTCCACTTT CASSLSGPRNSPLHF
- TRBJ1-1 - TRBV6-6 TGTGCCAGCAGTCCCTATGGGAACACTGAAGCTTTCTTT CASSPYGNTEAFF
TRBD1 TRBJ1-5 - TRBV4-1 TGCGCCAGCAGCCAAGAACAGGGGGCCGGCAATCAGCCCCAGCATTTT CASSQEQGAGNQPQHF
TRBD1 TRBJ1-3 - TRBV30 TGTGCCTGGAGTACGGGACAGAAAGGAAACACCATATATTTT CAWSTGQKGNTIYF
TRBD2 TRBJ2-4 - TRBV4-3 TGCGCCAGCAGCCAAGACGGTCTTAGGGAGCGGGGCAACATTCAGTACTTC CASSQDGLRERGNIQYF
- TRBJ1-6 - TRBV5-6 TGTGCCAGCAGCTTGGCCAATTGGCGGAGGAATAATTCACCCCTCCACTTT CASSLANWRRNNSPLHF
TRBD2 TRBJ2-2 - TRBV4-3 TGCGCCAGCAGTAGCGGGTACGGCGGGGAGCTGTTTTTT CASSSGYGGELFF
TRBD1 TRBJ1-5 - TRBV28 TGTGCCAGCAGTTTAGAACAGGGGGCGGGCAATCAGCCCCAGCATTTT CASSLEQGAGNQPQHF
- TRBJ2-3 - TRBV6-4 TGTGCCAGCAGTGAAAGGAGCAGAACAGATACGCAGTATTTT CASSERSRTDTQYF
- TRBJ2-7 - TRBV2 TGTGCCAGCAGTGAAGCGGGCAGGGCCCCTGGGGAGCAGTACTTC CASSEAGRAPGEQYF
- TRBJ2-3 - TRBV7-2 TGTGCCAGCAGGGGCTGGATTGGGGATACGCAGTATTTT CASRGWIGDTQYF
- TRBJ1-2 - TRBV12-3/TRBV12-4 TGTGCCAGCCACCGGTCTGGTAACTATGGCTACACCTTC CASHRSGNYGYTF
TRBD2 TRBJ2-1 - TRBV5-1 TGCGCCAGCTACCGGGGGGGAAGCTCCTACAATGAGCAGTTCTTC CASYRGGSSYNEQFF
- TRBJ1-1 once TRBV15 TGTGCCACCAGCAGACAGGGGTACACTGAAGCTTTCTTT CATSRQGYTEAFF
- TRBJ1-3 - TRBV9 TGTGCCAGCAGCGTGGAGGGGACTGGAAACACCATATATTTT CASSVEGTGNTIYF
- TRBJ2-7 - TRBV6-5 TGTGCCAGCAGTTACTCGAATACCGCCGGGCAGTACTTC CASSYSNTAGQYF
- TRBJ1-2 - TRBV9 TGTGCCAGCAGCCGAGGACAGAACTATGGCTACACCTTC CASSRGQNYGYTF
- TRBJ1-2 - TRBV7-9 TGTGCCAGCAGCTTAGTGACAACATCCTACTATGGCTACACCTTC CASSLVTTSYYGYTF
- TRBJ1-4 - TRBV27 TGTGCCAGCAGAATAGATTCGGCTAATGAAAAACTGTTTTTT CASRIDSANEKLFF
- TRBJ2-7 - TRBV7-9 TGTGCCAGCAGCTTTCCCCTAGATGGAGGCGAGCAGTACTTC CASSFPLDGGEQYF
TRBD1 TRBJ1-6 - TRBV6-5 TGTGCCAGGTCACAGGGGAATAATTCACCCCTCCACTTT CARSQGNNSPLHF
- TRBJ1-1 - TRBV18 TGTGCCAGCTCACCGGTGACAGAACATCTGAACACTGAAGCTTTCTTT CASSPVTEHLNTEAFF
- TRBJ1-1 - TRBV6-5 TGTGCCAGCGGCGCCGAACAGGGTTTTGAAGCTTTCTTT CASGAEQGFEAFF
- TRBJ2-5 once TRBV25-1 TGTGCCAGCAGTGAAAGGGGCATGGAGACCCAGTACTTC CASSERGMETQYF
- TRBJ2-5 - TRBV6-5 TGTGCCAGCAGTTACCAAGCCGCCGGTTTAGAGACCCAGTACTTC CASSYQAAGLETQYF
- TRBJ1-5 - TRBV30 TGTGCCTGGAGCCCACGGGGGGGCCGGGGTCAGCCCCAGCATTTT CAWSPRGGRGQPQHF
- TRBJ1-1 - TRBV5-1 TGCGCCAGCAGCTGGGGGGGAGGAATCACTGAAGCTTTCTTT CASSWGGGITEAFF
- TRBJ2-1 - TRBV6-2/TRBV6-3 TGTGCCAGCAGTTGGACGGAGGGTTTGGAGCAGTTCTTC CASSWTEGLEQFF
- TRBJ2-5 - TRBV4-2 TGTGCCAGCAGCCAAGATCGGAGGGAGACCCAGTACTTC CASSQDRRETQYF
TRBD2 TRBJ2-3 - TRBV28 TGTGCCAGCAGTACGACTAGCGGGGGTGATACGCAGTATTTT CASSTTSGGDTQYF
- TRBJ1-5 - TRBV7-8 TGTGCCAGCAGCTACCAGGAGGTCGGGCAGCCCCAGCATTTT CASSYQEVGQPQHF
- TRBJ1-2 few TRBV30 TGTGCCTGGGGTGCTCCAGGGGTTGGTGGCTACACCTTC CAWGAPGVGGYTF
TRBD1 TRBJ2-7 - TRBV4-2 TGTGCCAGCAGCCAATTGACAGGGATACGCGAGCAGTACTTC CASSQLTGIREQYF
- TRBJ2-7 few TRBV4-1 TGCGCCAGCAGCCAAATAAGGGGTGGCTACGAGCAGTACTTC CASSQIRGGYEQYF
TRBD1 TRBJ1-6 once TRBV30 TGTGCCTGGAGCCCTACAGGGGAGAGCTCCTATAATTCACCCCTCCACTTT CAWSPTGESSYNSPLHF
- TRBJ2-5 - TRBV2 TGTGCCAGCAGAGAGACAGGCCCCCAAGAGACCCAGTACTTC CASRETGPQETQYF
- TRBJ2-7 - TRBV6-5 TGTGCCAGCAGTTACCCCGTTGCGGGTAGCTACGAGCAGTACTTC CASSYPVAGSYEQYF
- TRBJ1-2 - TRBV5-4 TGTGCCAGCAGCCCGGACCAAGGAGGTGGCTACACCTTC CASSPDQGGGYTF
- TRBJ1-2 many TRBV9 TGTGCCAGCAGCGAAAGACCCAGGGATAACTATGGCTACACCTTC CASSERPRDNYGYTF
TRBD1 TRBJ1-1 - TRBV30 TGTGCCTGGCACCCAGGGGGCACCAACACTGAAGCTTTCTTT CAWHPGGTNTEAFF
- TRBJ1-2 - TRBV19 TGTGCCAGTAGTATTTCGGGAAACTATGGCTACACCTTC CASSISGNYGYTF
TRBD2 TRBJ2-3 - TRBV19 TGTGCCAGTGTGGGCGGGGGGGCCGGTTCGACGCAGTATTTT CASVGGGAGSTQYF